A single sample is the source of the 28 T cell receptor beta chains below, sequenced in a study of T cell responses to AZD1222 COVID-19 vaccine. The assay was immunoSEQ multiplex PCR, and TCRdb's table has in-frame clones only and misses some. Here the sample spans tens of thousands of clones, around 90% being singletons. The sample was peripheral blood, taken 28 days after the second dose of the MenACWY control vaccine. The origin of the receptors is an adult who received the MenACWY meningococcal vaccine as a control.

The CDR3 DNA is TGTGCCAGCAGCCCCGACGGAAAGGGGGGGGTCGGTGAAGCTTTCTTT. It is translated as CASSPDGKGGVGEAFF. This chain connects TRBV9 to TRBJ1-1; D is perhaps TRBD1 (6 bases). Germline values: CDR1 SGDLS, CDR2 YYNGEE. V lost 4 bases and J lost 7, with 23 bases in between. This CDR3 region has 16 residues.

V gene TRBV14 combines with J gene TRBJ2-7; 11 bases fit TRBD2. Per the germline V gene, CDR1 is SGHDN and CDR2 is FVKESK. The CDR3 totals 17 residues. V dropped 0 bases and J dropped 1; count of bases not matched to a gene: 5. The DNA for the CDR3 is TGTGCCAGCAGCCAAGAACTAGCGGGAGAGATTTCCTACGAGCAGTACTTC. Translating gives CASSQELAGEISYEQYF. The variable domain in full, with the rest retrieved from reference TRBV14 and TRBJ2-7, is EAGVTQFPSHSVIEKGQTVTLRCDPISGHDNLYWYRRVMGKEIKFLLHFVKESKQDESGMPNNRFLAERTGGTYSTLKVQPAELEDSGVYFCASSQELAGEISYEQYFGPGTRLTVT.

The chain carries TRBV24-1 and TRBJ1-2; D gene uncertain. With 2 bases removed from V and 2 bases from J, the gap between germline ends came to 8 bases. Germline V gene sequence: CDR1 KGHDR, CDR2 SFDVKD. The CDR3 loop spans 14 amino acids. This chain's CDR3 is CATSDSGRNYGYTF. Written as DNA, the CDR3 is TGTGCCACCAGTGATTCCGGCAGGAACTATGGCTACACCTTC.

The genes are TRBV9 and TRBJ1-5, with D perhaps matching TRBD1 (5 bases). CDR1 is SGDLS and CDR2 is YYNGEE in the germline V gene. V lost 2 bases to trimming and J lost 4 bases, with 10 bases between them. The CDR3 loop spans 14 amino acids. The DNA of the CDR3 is TGTGCCAGCAGCGTTGGGACGGCTAATCAGCCCCAGCATTTT. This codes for CASSVGTANQPQHF.

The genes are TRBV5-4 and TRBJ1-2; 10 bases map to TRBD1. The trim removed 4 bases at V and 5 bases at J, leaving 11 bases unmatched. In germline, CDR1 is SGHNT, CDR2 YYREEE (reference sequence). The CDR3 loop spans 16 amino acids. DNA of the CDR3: TGTGCCAGCAGCATTGGGACAGGGGACGATCGTTATGGCTACACCTTC. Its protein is CASSIGTGDDRYGYTF.

The CDR3, as DNA: TGCAGCGTCACAGGGCGAACTAACTATGGCTACACCTTC. Translated: CSVTGRTNYGYTF. The rearrangement uses TRBV29-1 and TRBJ1-2, with a possible D match to TRBD1 (6 bases). The CDR3 length is 13 residues. With 6 bases removed from V and 0 bases from J, the gap between germline ends came to 11 bases. Germline CDR1 and CDR2: SQVTM and ANQGSEA.

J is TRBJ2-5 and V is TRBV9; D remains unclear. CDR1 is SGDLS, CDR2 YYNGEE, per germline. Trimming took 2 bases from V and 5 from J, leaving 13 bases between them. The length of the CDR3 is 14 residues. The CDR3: CASSVTGSWETQYF. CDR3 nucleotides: TGTGCCAGCAGCGTTACGGGCAGTTGGGAGACCCAGTACTTC. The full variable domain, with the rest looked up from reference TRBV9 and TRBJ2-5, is DSGVTQTPKHLITATGQRVTLRCSPRSGDLSVYWYQQSLDQGLQFLIQYYNGEERAKGNILERFSAQQFPDLHSELNLSSLELGDSALYFCASSVTGSWETQYFGPGTRLLVL.

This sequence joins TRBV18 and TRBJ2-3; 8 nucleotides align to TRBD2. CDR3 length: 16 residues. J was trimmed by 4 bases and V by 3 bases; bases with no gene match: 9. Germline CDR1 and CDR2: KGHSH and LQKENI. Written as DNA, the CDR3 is TGTGCCAGCTCACCGAATAGCGGGGAGACGTCAGATACGCAGTATTTT. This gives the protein CASSPNSGETSDTQYF.

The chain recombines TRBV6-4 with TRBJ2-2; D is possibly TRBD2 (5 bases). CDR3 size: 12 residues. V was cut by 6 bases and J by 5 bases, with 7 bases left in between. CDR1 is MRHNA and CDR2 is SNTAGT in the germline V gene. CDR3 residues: CASRGVTGELFF. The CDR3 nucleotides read TGTGCCAGCAGGGGAGTAACCGGGGAGCTGTTTTTT.

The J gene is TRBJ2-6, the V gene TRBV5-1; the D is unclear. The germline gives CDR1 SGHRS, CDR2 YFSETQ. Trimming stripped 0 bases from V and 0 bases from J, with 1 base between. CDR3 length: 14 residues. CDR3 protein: CASSLDSGANVLTF. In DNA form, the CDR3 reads TGCGCCAGCAGCTTGGACTCTGGGGCCAACGTCCTGACTTTC.

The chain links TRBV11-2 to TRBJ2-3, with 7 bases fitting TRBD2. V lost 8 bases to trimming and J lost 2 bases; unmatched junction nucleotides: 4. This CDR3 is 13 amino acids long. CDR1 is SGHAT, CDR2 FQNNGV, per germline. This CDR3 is CASRAGATDTQYF. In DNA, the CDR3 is TGTGCCAGCCGGGCGGGAGCCACAGATACGCAGTATTTT.

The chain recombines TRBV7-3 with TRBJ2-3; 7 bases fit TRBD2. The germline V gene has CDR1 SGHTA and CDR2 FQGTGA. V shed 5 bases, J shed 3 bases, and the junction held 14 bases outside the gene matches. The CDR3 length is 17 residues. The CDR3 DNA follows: TGTGCCAGCAGCGTCCGGACTAGGCGCATGGGGACAGATACGCAGTATTTT. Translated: CASSVRTRRMGTDTQYF.

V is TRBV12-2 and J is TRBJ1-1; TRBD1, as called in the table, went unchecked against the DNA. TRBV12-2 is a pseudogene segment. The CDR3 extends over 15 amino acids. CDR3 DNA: TGTGCAAGTCGCTCTTTGGGACAGGGAAGGGCTGAAGCTTTCTTT. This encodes CASRSLGQGRAEAFF.

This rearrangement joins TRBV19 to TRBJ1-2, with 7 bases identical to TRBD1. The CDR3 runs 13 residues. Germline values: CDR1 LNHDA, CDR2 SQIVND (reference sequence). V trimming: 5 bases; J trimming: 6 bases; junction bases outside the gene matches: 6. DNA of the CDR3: TGTGCCAGTAGTGATACAGGGGAGCATGGCTACACCTTC. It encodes CASSDTGEHGYTF.

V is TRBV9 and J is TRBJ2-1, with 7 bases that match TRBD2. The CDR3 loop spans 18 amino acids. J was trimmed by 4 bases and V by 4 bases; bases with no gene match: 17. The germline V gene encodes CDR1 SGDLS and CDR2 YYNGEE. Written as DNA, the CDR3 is TGTGCCAGCAGCACGAGCCTCATTACTAGCGAACCTTACAATGAGCAGTTCTTC. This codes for CASSTSLITSEPYNEQFF.

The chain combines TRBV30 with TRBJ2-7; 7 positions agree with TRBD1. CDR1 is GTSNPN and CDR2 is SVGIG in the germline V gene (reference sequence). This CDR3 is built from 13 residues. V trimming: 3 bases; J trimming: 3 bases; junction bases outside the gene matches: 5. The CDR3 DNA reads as TGTGCCTGGAGCGGGACAGAAAGCTACGAGCAGTACTTC. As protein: CAWSGTESYEQYF.

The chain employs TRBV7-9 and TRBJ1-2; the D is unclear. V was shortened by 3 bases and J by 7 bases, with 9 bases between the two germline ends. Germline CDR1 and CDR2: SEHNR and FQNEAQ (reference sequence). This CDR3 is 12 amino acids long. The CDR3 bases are TGTGCCAGCAGCTTCCCCCCCCTTGGCTACACCTTC. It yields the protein CASSFPPLGYTF.

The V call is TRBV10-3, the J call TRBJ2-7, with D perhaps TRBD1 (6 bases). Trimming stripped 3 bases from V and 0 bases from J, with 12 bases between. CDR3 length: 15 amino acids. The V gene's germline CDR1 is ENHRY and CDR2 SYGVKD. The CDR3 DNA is TGTGCCATCAGTGATATGGACAGAATCTCCTACGAGCAGTACTTC. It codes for CAISDMDRISYEQYF.

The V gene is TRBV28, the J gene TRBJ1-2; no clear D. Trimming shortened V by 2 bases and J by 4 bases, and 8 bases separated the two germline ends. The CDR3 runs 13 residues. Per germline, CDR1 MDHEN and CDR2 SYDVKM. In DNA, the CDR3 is TGTGCCAGCAGTTTACCTGGTGCCTATGGCTACACCTTC. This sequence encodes CASSLPGAYGYTF.

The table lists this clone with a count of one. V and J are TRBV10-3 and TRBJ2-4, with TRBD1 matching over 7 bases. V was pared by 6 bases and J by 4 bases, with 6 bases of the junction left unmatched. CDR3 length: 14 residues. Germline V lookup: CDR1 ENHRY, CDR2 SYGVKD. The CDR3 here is CAISDPDRKNIQYF. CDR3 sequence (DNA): TGTGCCATCAGCGATCCGGACAGGAAAAACATTCAGTACTTC.

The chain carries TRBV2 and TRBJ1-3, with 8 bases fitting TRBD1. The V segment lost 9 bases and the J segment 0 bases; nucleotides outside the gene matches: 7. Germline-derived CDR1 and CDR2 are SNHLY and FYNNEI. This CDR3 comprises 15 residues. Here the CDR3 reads CASGGQATSGNTIYF. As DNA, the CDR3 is TGTGCCAGTGGGGGACAGGCGACCTCTGGAAACACCATATATTTT. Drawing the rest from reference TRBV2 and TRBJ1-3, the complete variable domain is EPEVTQTPSHQVTQMGQEVILRCVPISNHLYFYWYRQILGQKVEFLVSFYNNEISEKSEIFDDQFSVERPDGSNFTLKIRSTKLEDSAMYFCASGGQATSGNTIYFGEGSWLTVV.

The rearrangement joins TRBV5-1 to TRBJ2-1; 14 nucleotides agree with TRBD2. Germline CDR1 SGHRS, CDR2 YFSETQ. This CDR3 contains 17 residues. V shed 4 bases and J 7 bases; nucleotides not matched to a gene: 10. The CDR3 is CASSQPPGLAGENEQFF. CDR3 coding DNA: TGCGCCAGCAGCCAACCTCCGGGACTAGCGGGAGAGAATGAGCAGTTCTTC.

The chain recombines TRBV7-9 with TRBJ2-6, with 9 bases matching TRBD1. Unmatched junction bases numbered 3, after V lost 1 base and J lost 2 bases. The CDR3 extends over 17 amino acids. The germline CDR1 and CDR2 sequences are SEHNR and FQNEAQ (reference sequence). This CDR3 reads CASSLGTGDAGANVLTF. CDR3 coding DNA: TGTGCCAGCAGCTTAGGGACAGGGGACGCTGGGGCCAACGTCCTGACTTTC.

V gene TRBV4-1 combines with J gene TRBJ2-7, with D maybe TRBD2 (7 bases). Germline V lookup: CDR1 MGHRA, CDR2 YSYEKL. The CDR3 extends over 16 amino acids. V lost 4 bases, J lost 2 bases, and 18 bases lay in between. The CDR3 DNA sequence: TGCGCCAGCAGCCTACGACCCGGGGGGCTAACCTACGAGCAGTACTTC. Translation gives CASSLRPGGLTYEQYF.

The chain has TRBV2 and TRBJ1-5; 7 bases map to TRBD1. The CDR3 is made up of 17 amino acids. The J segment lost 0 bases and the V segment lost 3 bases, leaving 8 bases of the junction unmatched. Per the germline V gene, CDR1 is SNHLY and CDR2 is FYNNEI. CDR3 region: CASSEVGTVNSNQPQHF. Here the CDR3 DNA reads TGTGCCAGCAGTGAGGTTGGGACAGTAAATAGCAATCAGCCCCAGCATTTT.

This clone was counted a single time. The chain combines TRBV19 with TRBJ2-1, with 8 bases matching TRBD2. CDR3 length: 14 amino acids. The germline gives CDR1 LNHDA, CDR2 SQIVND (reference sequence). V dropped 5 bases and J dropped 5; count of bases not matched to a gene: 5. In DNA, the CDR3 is TGTGCCAGTAGTCCCAGCGGGAGAAACAATGAGCAGTTCTTC. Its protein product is CASSPSGRNNEQFF.

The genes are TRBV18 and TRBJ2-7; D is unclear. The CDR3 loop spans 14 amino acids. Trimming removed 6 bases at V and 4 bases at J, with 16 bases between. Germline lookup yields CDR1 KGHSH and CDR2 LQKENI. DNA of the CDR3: TGTGCCAGCTCCCCGTCGGGCCTTCGGTACGAGCAGTACTTC. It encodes CASSPSGLRYEQYF.

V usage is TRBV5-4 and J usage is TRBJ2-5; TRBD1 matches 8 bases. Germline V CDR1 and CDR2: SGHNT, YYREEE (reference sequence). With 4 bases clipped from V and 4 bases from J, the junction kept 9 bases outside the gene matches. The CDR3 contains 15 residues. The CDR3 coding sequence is TGTGCCAGCAGCCTGGGGATCGGGACAGGAGAGACCCAGTACTTC. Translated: CASSLGIGTGETQYF.